The source of this TCR beta chain is a study of radiotherapy plus CTLA-4 blockade in lung cancer. The method was immunoSEQ multiplex PCR; TCRdb's version includes in-frame clones alone and lacks a portion of them. The sample has around 70,000 clones, around 86% seen once; the top ten hold 4%. The CDR3 is made up of 17 amino acids. The junction had 3 bases not matched to a gene; V was cut back by 0 bases and J by 2 bases. The V gene's germline CDR1 is MGHRA and CDR2 YSYEKL. This receptor was taken from a human donor with non-small cell lung cancer who had a partial response to radiotherapy plus ipilimumab. The material was peripheral blood, obtained from a patient treated with radiotherapy plus ipilimumab. J is TRBJ2-2 and V is TRBV4-1, with TRBD2 matching over 10 bases. This chain's CDR3 is CASSQEASGRNTGELFF. In DNA form, the CDR3 reads TGCGCCAGCAGCCAAGAGGCTAGCGGGAGAAACACCGGGGAGCTGTTTTTT.